One sample yielded the 2 T cell receptor beta chains listed below, sequenced in a study of CD8+ T cells in alopecia areata. After isolation, RNA underwent reverse transcription to generate cDNA as the sequencing template. Generated by immunoSEQ multiplex PCR, the TCRdb table keeps only in-frame clones and is missing some. The data hold 110,000 to 150,000 clones, with around 60% observed a single time. Here the sequenced sample was CD4+ T cells sorted from blood, taken at week 0. These receptors were collected from a human donor with alopecia areata.

This clone was found a few times. V is TRBV11-3 and J is TRBJ2-3; the D gene is possibly TRBD2 (5 bases). V lost 0 bases and J 7 bases, leaving 20 bases between the germline ends. Per germline, CDR1 SGHNT and CDR2 YENEEA. The CDR3 length is 17 residues. In nucleotides, the CDR3 is TGTGCCAGCAGCTTAGAAGGTGTCGGACTCACCCGAAATACGCAGTATTTT. It translates to CASSLEGVGLTRNTQYF.

Turning to this clone: The identical CDR3 is also encoded by other nucleotide sequences in the sample. The V and J genes are TRBV5-1 and TRBJ2-5; 8 nucleotides align to TRBD1. Germline values: CDR1 SGHRS, CDR2 YFSETQ. The CDR3 runs 13 residues. With V trimmed by 4 bases and J by 4 bases, 3 bases remained unmatched. CDR3 in DNA: TGCGCCAGCAGCCTCGGACAGGGAGAGACCCAGTACTTC. It yields the protein CASSLGQGETQYF.